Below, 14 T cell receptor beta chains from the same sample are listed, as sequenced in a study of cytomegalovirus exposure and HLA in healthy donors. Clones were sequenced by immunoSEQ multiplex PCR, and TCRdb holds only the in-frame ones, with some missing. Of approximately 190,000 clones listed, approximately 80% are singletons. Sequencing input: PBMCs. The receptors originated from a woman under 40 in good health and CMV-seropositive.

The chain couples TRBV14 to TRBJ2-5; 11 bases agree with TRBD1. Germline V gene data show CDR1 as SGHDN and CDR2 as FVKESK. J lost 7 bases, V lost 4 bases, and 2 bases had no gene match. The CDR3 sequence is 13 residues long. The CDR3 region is CASSRGQGATQYF. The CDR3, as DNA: TGTGCCAGCAGCCGAGGACAGGGGGCGACCCAGTACTTC.

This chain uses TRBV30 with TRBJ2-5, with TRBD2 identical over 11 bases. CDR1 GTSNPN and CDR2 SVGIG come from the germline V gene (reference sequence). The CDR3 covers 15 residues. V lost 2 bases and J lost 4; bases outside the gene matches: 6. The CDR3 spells CAWSNTSGSLETQYF. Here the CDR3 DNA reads TGTGCCTGGAGTAACACTAGCGGGAGCTTAGAGACCCAGTACTTC.

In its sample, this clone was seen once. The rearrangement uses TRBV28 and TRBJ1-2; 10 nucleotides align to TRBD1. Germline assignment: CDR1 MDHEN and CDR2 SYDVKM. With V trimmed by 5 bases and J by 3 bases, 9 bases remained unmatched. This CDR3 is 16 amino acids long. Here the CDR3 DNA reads TGTGCCAGCAGTGACCGGGACAGGGGTTTTGACTATGGCTACACCTTC. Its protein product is CASSDRDRGFDYGYTF.

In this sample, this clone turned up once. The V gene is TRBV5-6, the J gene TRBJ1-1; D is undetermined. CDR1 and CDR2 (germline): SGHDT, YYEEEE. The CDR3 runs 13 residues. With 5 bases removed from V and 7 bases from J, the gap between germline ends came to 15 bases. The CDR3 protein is CASSTQLKLEAFF. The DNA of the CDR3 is TGTGCCAGCAGTACACAGTTGAAACTTGAAGCTTTCTTT. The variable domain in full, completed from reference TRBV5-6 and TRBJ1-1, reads DAGVTQSPTHLIKTRGQQVTLRCSPKSGHDTVSWYQQALGQGPQFIFQYYEEEERQRGNFPDRFSGHQFPNYSSELNVNALLLGDSALYLCASSTQLKLEAFFGQGTRLTVV.

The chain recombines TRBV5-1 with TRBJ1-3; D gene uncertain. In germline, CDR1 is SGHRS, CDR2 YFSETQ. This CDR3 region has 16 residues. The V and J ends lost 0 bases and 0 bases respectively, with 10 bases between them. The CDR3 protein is CASSLALSSSGNTIYF. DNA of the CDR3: TGCGCCAGCAGCTTGGCTTTGAGTAGCTCTGGAAACACCATATATTTT. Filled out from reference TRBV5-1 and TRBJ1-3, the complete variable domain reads KAGVTQTPRYLIKTRGQQVTLSCSPISGHRSVSWYQQTPGQGLQFLFEYFSETQRNKGNFPGRFSGRQFSNSRSEMNVSTLELGDSALYLCASSLALSSSGNTIYFGEGSWLTVV.

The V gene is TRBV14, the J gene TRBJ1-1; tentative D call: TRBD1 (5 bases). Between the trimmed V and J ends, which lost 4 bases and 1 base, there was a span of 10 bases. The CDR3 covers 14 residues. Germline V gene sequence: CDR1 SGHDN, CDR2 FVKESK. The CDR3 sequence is CASSLGGGNTEAFF. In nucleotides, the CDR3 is TGTGCCAGCAGCCTCGGGGGAGGGAACACTGAAGCTTTCTTT.

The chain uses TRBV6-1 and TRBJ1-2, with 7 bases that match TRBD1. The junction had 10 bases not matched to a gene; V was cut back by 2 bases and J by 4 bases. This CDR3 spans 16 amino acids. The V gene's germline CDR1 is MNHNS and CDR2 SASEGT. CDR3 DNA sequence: TGTGCCAGCAGTGAACATTCAGGGGGACTGGTCTATGGCTACACCTTC. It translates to CASSEHSGGLVYGYTF.

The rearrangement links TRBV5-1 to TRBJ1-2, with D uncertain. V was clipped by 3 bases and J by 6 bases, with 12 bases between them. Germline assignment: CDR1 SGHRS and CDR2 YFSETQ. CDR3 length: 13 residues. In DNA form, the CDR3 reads TGCGCCAGCAGCTCCGCGGTATCTAATGGCTACACCTTC. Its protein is CASSSAVSNGYTF.

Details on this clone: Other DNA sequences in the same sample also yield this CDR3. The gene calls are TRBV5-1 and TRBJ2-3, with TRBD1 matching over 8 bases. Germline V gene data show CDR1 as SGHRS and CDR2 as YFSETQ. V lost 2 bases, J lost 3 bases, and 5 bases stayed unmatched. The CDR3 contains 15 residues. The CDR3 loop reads CASSLTGGLTDTQYF. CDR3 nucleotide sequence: TGCGCCAGCAGCTTAACAGGGGGATTAACAGATACGCAGTATTTT.

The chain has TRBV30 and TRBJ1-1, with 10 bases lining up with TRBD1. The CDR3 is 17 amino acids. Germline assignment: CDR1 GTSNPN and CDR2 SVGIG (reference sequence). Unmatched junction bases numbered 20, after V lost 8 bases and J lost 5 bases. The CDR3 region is CAGVPGQGMGEKTEAFF. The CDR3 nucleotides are TGTGCCGGGGTCCCGGGACAGGGGATGGGAGAGAAAACTGAAGCTTTCTTT.

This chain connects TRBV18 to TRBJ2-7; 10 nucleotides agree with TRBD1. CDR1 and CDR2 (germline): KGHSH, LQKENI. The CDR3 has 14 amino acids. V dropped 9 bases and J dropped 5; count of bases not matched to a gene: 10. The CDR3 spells CARSRGTGVHEQYF. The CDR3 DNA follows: TGTGCCAGGTCCCGCGGGACAGGGGTCCACGAGCAGTACTTC. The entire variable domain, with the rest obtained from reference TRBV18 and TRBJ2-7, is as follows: NAGVMQNPRHLVRRRGQEARLRCSPMKGHSHVYWYRQLPEEGLKFMVYLQKENIIDESGMPKERFSAEFPKEGPSILRIQQVVRGDSAAYFCARSRGTGVHEQYFGPGTRLTVT.

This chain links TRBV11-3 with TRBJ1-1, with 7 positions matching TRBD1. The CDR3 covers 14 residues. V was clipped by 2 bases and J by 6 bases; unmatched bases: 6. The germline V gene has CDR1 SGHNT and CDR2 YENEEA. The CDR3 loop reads CASSLLGDSSEAFF. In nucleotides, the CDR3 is TGTGCCAGCAGCTTACTCGGGGACAGCTCTGAAGCTTTCTTT.

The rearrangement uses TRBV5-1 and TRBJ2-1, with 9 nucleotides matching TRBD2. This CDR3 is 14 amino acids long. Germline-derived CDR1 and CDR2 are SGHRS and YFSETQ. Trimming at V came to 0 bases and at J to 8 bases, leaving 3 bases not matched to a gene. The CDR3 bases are TGCGCCAGCAGCTTGGGAGCGGGAGGCTATGAGCAGTTCTTC. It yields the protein CASSLGAGGYEQFF.

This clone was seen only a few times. The CDR3 DNA reads as TGTGCCAGCAGAAGGGACATCGATCAGCCCCAGCATTTT. This codes for CASRRDIDQPQHF. The V gene is TRBV2, the J gene TRBJ1-5; tentative D call: TRBD1 (6 bases). V was cut by 6 bases and J by 5 bases, with 11 bases left in between. The CDR3 sequence is 13 residues long. Germline V gene sequence: CDR1 SNHLY, CDR2 FYNNEI.